This T cell receptor (beta chain) emerged from a study of OX40 agonist ivuxolimab in advanced cancers. About the investigation overall: Ivuxolimab was an agonistic, fully human IgG2 monoclonal antibody directed against OX40 (CD134), a costimulatory receptor. Intravenous ivuxolimab was administered to patients every 2 weeks at six dose levels: 0.01, 0.1, 0.3, 1.5, 3 and 10 mg/kg. Of the roughly 54 dose-escalation patients, hepatocellular carcinoma was present in 19, melanoma in around 15, renal cell carcinoma in 9 and head and neck cancer in 9. In the dose-escalation cohort, nearly 85% of patients were male, and the mean age was roughly 56 years with a range of roughly 20 to 79. Patients were allowed to have had prior anti-PD-1, anti-PD-L1 or anti-CTLA-4 therapy, and 40% of the dose-escalation patients had previously received checkpoint inhibitors. Partial responses occurred in three dose-escalation patients: two with cutaneous melanoma and one with hepatocellular carcinoma. The purpose of peripheral TCRbeta sequencing was to test whether ivuxolimab changed TCR sequence diversity and led to clonal T-cell expansion. The paper reports the monotherapy dose-escalation portion (N = 52 patients) of the phase I ivuxolimab trial. General conclusions and limits of the study: Low levels of normalized T-cell clonal expansion were also seen in some patients who did not respond. In the 0.1-3.0 mg/kg groups, partial responders had among the lowest normalized peripheral clonal expansion, particularly in CD8+ T cells. Which antigens the clonally expanded peripheral T cells were specific for was not determined. After ivuxolimab, more expanded clones were found on average in CD8+ T cells than in CD4+ T cells. At doses of 0.1 to 3.0 mg/kg, clonal expansion of both CD4+ and CD8+ blood T cells was observed from baseline to week 6.

Patients with a history of autoimmune disease or receiving systemic immunosuppression were excluded from the trial. Peripheral blood for TCR sequencing was drawn from every dose cohort at baseline, at cycle 4 day 1 and at cycle 7 day 1. The samples were taken from a phase I, first-in-human, multicenter, open-label dose-escalation trial of ivuxolimab. Adults with locally advanced or metastatic melanoma, renal cell carcinoma, hepatocellular carcinoma or head and neck squamous cell carcinoma were enrolled in the trial. CD4+ and CD8+ T cells were sorted separately from peripheral blood before TCR sequencing. Concerning this clone: Which antigen it targets is not known. Base qualities were left out, and no much larger clone turns up one base away.

Taken from the germline V gene (reference sequence), the CDR1 and CDR2 loops are LNHNV and YYDKDF. Including the terminal cysteine and phenylalanine, the CDR3 comprises 17 residues. CDR3 DNA only is kept here, 51 bases in frame from base 1. V has 5 bases trimmed and J has 3 bases trimmed; junction bases matching no gene number 15. For sequencing of the TCRbeta CDR3 region, genomic DNA was extracted from the sorted cells. The immunoSEQ Assay was used to sequence the TCRbeta CDR3 regions. The table was pulled from immuneACCESS by TCRdb, which kept in-frame rearrangements only. Such tables lose some clones; where checked, under half of the loss comes from unresolved V genes, and the rest has no known cause. This sample has 50,000 to 70,000 clones in its table, and around 85% of those were observed once. The ten largest clonotypes hold 10% to 15% of the sample.

The sequencing used CD4+ or CD8+ T cells sorted from blood, collected in a trial of the OX40 agonist ivuxolimab. This clonotype was sampled from an adult with an advanced solid tumor such as melanoma, head and neck, liver or kidney cancer. The rearrangement combines TRBV15 with TRBJ1-1; a stretch of 7 junction bases matches TRBD1. The CDR3 corresponds to CATSVARQGLSDTEAFF. The nucleotide sequence reads as follows: TGTGCCACCAGCGTAGCAAGACAGGGACTATCCGACACTGAAGCTTTCTTT.